The rows below give T cell receptor beta chains drawn from one sample of a study of early T cells in non-severe SARS-CoV-2 infection. Using its own MiXCR run on the 5' RACE reads, TCRdb lists one record per CDR3 protein. Counted here are around 67,000 distinct CDR3 sequences, approximately 10% occurring once; the ten biggest clones make up 3.5% to 4.5%. The sequencing input was whole blood. These receptor sequences come from an adult who was a healthcare worker with PCR-confirmed SARS-CoV-2 infection or an uninfected control (not recorded which). Each CDR3 is given with its conserved first and last residue. D genes are given only for firm matches. The size entry is marked missing in some rows and otherwise reads once, few, many or a size class.

D | J | size | V | CDR3 | DNA
- | TRBJ1-1 | many | TRBV29-1 | CSVEDPLSGTEAFF | TGCAGCGTTGAAGACCCCCTGAGCGGCACTGAAGCTTTCTTT
- | TRBJ2-5 | many | TRBV12-3/TRBV12-4 | CASSRDFKETQYF | TGTGCCAGCAGCCGGGACTTCAAGGAGACCCAGTACTTC
TRBD1 | TRBJ2-1 | - | TRBV4-2 | CASSQEQGRSPYNEQFF | TGTGCCAGCAGCCAGGAACAGGGGCGTTCCCCCTACAATGAGCAGTTCTTC
- | TRBJ2-3 | - | TRBV9 | CASSVGAGLKGDTQYF | TGTGCCAGCAGCGTAGGGGCCGGGCTTAAGGGAGATACGCAGTATTTT
TRBD1 | TRBJ2-3 | many | TRBV25-1 | CASSPDRGGTDTQYF | TGTGCCAGCAGTCCGGACAGGGGGGGAACAGATACGCAGTATTTT
- | TRBJ2-5 | few | TRBV11-2 | CASSLGRRQETQYF | TGTGCCAGCAGCTTGGGGCGGCGCCAAGAGACCCAGTACTTC
TRBD2 | TRBJ2-3 | many | TRBV5-4 | CASSYGLAGGPSGTQYF | TGTGCCAGCAGCTATGGACTAGCGGGGGGGCCCTCGGGTACGCAGTATTTT
- | TRBJ2-3 | few | TRBV27 | CASATDTGTDTQYF | TGTGCCAGCGCAACCGACACCGGCACAGATACGCAGTATTTT
TRBD2 | TRBJ2-1 | many | TRBV7-6 | CASSREEFREQFF | TGTGCCAGCAGCCGGGAGGAGTTCCGAGAGCAGTTCTTC
- | TRBJ2-1 | many | TRBV12-2 | CASRPQMGTGAWHEQFF | TGTGCAAGTCGACCCCAGATGGGCACGGGGGCTTGGCATGAGCAGTTCTTC
- | TRBJ2-7 | many | TRBV29-1 | CSVEDGAYEQYF | TGCAGCGTTGAGGACGGCGCCTACGAGCAGTACTTC
TRBD2 | TRBJ2-7 | - | TRBV5-1 | CASSLAGTSAYEQYF | TGCGCCAGCAGCTTGGCCGGGACTAGCGCCTACGAGCAGTACTTC
TRBD2 | TRBJ2-7 | - | TRBV5-6 | CASSFSGRAAYEQYF | TGTGCCAGCAGTTTTAGCGGGAGGGCCGCCTACGAGCAGTACTTC
- | TRBJ2-6 | many | TRBV18 | CASSSYGANVLTF | TGTGCCAGCTCCTCCTATGGGGCCAACGTCCTGACTTTC
- | TRBJ2-1 | - | TRBV5-4 | CASSLVRGSYNEQFF | TGTGCCAGCAGCTTGGTTCGGGGATCCTACAATGAGCAGTTCTTC
- | TRBJ2-4 | - | TRBV6-5 | CASSYSEALGVQYF | TGTGCCAGCAGTTACTCGGAGGCGTTAGGGGTTCAGTACTTC
- | TRBJ2-1 | few | TRBV7-2 | CASSLAGHEQFF | TGTGCCAGCAGCTTAGCGGGGCATGAGCAGTTCTTC
TRBD2 | TRBJ2-2 | many | TRBV9 | CASSQKAGADGELFF | TGTGCCAGCAGCCAAAAGGCGGGAGCCGACGGGGAGCTGTTTTTT
TRBD1 | TRBJ1-1 | - | TRBV27 | CASSRRQGTEAFF | TGTGCCAGCAGTCGCCGACAGGGTACTGAAGCTTTCTTT
- | TRBJ2-5 | many | TRBV4-1 | CASSQDYTSQETQYF | TGCGCCAGCAGCCAAGATTATACTAGCCAAGAGACCCAGTACTTC
TRBD2 | TRBJ2-2 | - | TRBV20-1 | CSARPSGRDGELFF | TGCAGTGCTAGGCCTAGCGGGAGGGACGGGGAGCTGTTTTTT
- | TRBJ1-2 | many | TRBV28 | CASRKARDGGTF | TGTGCCAGCAGGAAAGCCCGGGACGGCGGTACCTTC
TRBD2 | TRBJ2-3 | - | TRBV4-1 | CASSQDRTSGRDTQYF | TGCGCCAGCAGCCAAGATAGGACTAGCGGGAGGGATACGCAGTATTTT
- | TRBJ1-4 | many | TRBV20-1 | CSAAAGATNEKLFF | TGCAGTGCCGCCGCAGGGGCGACTAATGAAAAACTGTTTTTT
TRBD1 | TRBJ1-4 | many | TRBV5-4 | CASSLQGAGEKLFF | TGTGCCAGCAGCCTCCAGGGGGCAGGTGAAAAACTGTTTTTT
TRBD2 | TRBJ2-1 | many | TRBV7-9 | CASSHTGGRAGESYNEQFF | TGTGCCAGCAGCCACACTGGCGGGAGGGCCGGGGAGTCCTACAATGAGCAGTTCTTC
- | TRBJ2-5 | - | TRBV29-1 | CSVVRGQETQYF | TGCAGCGTCGTAAGGGGACAAGAGACCCAGTACTTC
- | TRBJ2-5 | many | TRBV7-2 | CASSFGRVGEKTQYF | TGTGCCAGCAGCTTCGGGAGAGTCGGGGAGAAGACCCAGTACTTC
TRBD1 | TRBJ2-7 | - | TRBV29-1 | CSASGTGGLYEQYF | TGCAGCGCCTCAGGGACAGGGGGCTTGTACGAGCAGTACTTC
- | TRBJ2-3 | many | TRBV10-1 | CASSDIRGSTDTQYF | TGCGCCAGCAGTGATATTCGAGGGAGCACAGATACGCAGTATTTT
TRBD1 | TRBJ1-2 | many | TRBV20-1 | CSALGQGAVGYTF | TGCAGTGCTCTCGGACAGGGGGCAGTTGGCTACACCTTC
TRBD1 | TRBJ2-1 | few | TRBV4-1 | CASSRTRDRGNEQFF | TGCGCCAGCAGCCGTACCCGGGACAGGGGGAATGAGCAGTTCTTC
- | TRBJ1-2 | many | TRBV9 | CASSLDPSANYGYTF | TGTGCCAGCAGCCTCGACCCTTCCGCTAACTATGGCTACACCTTC
- | TRBJ2-7 | many | TRBV7-9 | CASSLVIGYRDLEQYF | TGTGCCAGCAGCTTAGTAATTGGGTATCGGGACCTCGAGCAGTACTTC
- | TRBJ2-3 | many | TRBV20-1 | CSAPQLPRDTQYF | TGCAGTGCTCCCCAGTTACCGCGGGATACGCAGTATTTT
- | TRBJ1-3 | few | TRBV2 | CASRGHSSGNTIYF | TGTGCCAGCAGAGGGCACTCCTCAGGAAACACCATATATTTT
- | TRBJ2-5 | few | TRBV5-4 | CASSLARGSQETQYF | TGTGCCAGCAGCTTGGCGCGGGGCTCCCAAGAGACCCAGTACTTC
TRBD1 | TRBJ2-1 | - | TRBV29-1 | CSVGDRGYNEQFF | TGCAGCGTTGGGGACAGGGGATACAATGAGCAGTTCTTC
- | TRBJ2-7 | few | TRBV6-1 | CASRTNHEQYF | TGTGCCAGCAGGACGAACCACGAGCAGTACTTC